Following are 14 T cell receptor beta chains from one sample sequenced in a study of shared clonotypes between healthy human individuals. Using immunoSEQ multiplex PCR, the repertoire was profiled, and TCRdb retains in-frame clones only, with some absent. The repertoire consists of a few million clones, with over 90% occurring once and the leading ten covering around 0.4%. The sample comprised naive CD4+ T cells from PBMCs. Subset reported: CD45RA+ positively selected. The receptors were gathered from a man younger than 35 in good health. Some clones in this sample may be carry-over from other donors' samples.

The V call is TRBV19, the J call TRBJ1-5; D call uncertain. This CDR3 comprises 12 residues. V gave up 2 bases and J gave up 8 bases, with 7 bases separating them. Germline V gene data show CDR1 as LNHDA and CDR2 as SQIVND (reference sequence). The CDR3 nucleotides are TGTGCCAGTAGTATATATGGGGAGCCCCAGCATTTT. Protein: CASSIYGEPQHF.

CDR3 nucleotide sequence: TGTGCTAGTGGTTTGGTACCCCTTGGGATAGCGGGAGCTTACACCGGGGAGCTGTTTTTT. This sequence encodes CASGLVPLGIAGAYTGELFF. The V and J genes are TRBV12-5 and TRBJ2-2; 9 bases agree with TRBD2. The J segment lost 3 bases and the V segment lost 0 bases, leaving 14 bases of the junction unmatched. The length of the CDR3 is 20 residues. Germline CDR1 is LGHNT and CDR2 is FRNRAP. Using reference TRBV12-5 and TRBJ2-2 for the parts outside the CDR3, the full variable domain is DARVTQTPRHKVTEMGQEVTMRCQPILGHNTVFWYRQTMMQGLELLAYFRNRAPLDDSGMPKDRFSAEMPDATLATLKIQPSEPRDSAVYFCASGLVPLGIAGAYTGELFFGEGSRLTVL.

The genes are TRBV4-2 and TRBJ1-1, with no clear D. V dropped 0 bases and J dropped 7 bases, with 12 bases sitting between them. The germline CDR1 and CDR2 sequences are LGHNA and YNFKEQ. The CDR3 covers 14 residues. The CDR3 protein is CASSQDLENVEAFF. CDR3 sequence (DNA): TGTGCCAGCAGCCAAGATCTAGAAAACGTTGAAGCTTTCTTT.

The CDR3 sequence is CASSSLGPVGTEAFF. As DNA, the CDR3 is TGTGCCAGCAGTTCCCTCGGTCCCGTCGGGACTGAAGCTTTCTTT. The rearrangement links TRBV27 to TRBJ1-1; D not resolved. The germline V gene has CDR1 MNHEY and CDR2 SMNVEV (reference sequence). The V and J ends lost 4 bases and 5 bases respectively, with 17 bases between them. The CDR3 totals 15 residues.

Written as DNA, the CDR3 is TGTGCCAGCAGCTCGGCGGACTACAATGAGCAGTTCTTC. Translating gives CASSSADYNEQFF. The V and J genes are TRBV5-4 and TRBJ2-1; D gene uncertain. V shed 3 bases and J shed 3 bases, with 7 bases lying between them. The CDR3 runs 13 residues. Germline lookup yields CDR1 SGHNT and CDR2 YYREEE (reference sequence).

The V gene is TRBV30, the J gene TRBJ2-3, with D tentatively TRBD2 (6 bases). V lost 2 bases, J lost 5 bases, and 17 bases lay in between. The CDR3 consists of 15 residues. CDR1 GTSNPN and CDR2 SVGIG come from the germline V gene (reference sequence). CDR3 DNA: TGTGCCTGGAGTATTGGTAGCGGTTTTAAAGATACGCAGTATTTT. Translating gives CAWSIGSGFKDTQYF.

In DNA, the CDR3 is TGTGCCACCCAGGACAGGGGAAACGGGGAGCTGTTTTTT. Its translation is CATQDRGNGELFF. The chain employs TRBV19 and TRBJ2-2, with TRBD1 identical over 9 bases. V trimming: 10 bases; J trimming: 7 bases; junction bases outside the gene matches: 7. The germline gives CDR1 LNHDA, CDR2 SQIVND (reference sequence). The CDR3 covers 13 residues.

This chain uses TRBV10-3 with TRBJ2-4, with 8 bases aligning to TRBD2. V shed 10 bases and J 8 bases; nucleotides not matched to a gene: 10. Germline V CDR1 and CDR2: ENHRY, SYGVKD. CDR3 size: 13 residues. The CDR3 region has the DNA TGTGCCACCGCGGGGGGTATTCCGGACATTCAGTACTTC. It specifies CATAGGIPDIQYF.

The CDR3 DNA reads as TGTGCCAGCAGTGCCCCAACTCCGGGCAGACGTACGGATACGCAGTATTTT. Amino acid sequence: CASSAPTPGRRTDTQYF. This chain links TRBV25-1 with TRBJ2-3, with D unclear. The germline V and J ends were trimmed by 4 bases and 6 bases, with 23 bases remaining between them. CDR3 length equals 17 residues. CDR1 and CDR2 (germline): MGHDK, SYGVNS.

The V and J genes are TRBV6-5 and TRBJ2-7; 7 positions agree with TRBD2. There are 15 residues in the CDR3. Germline assignment: CDR1 MNHEY and CDR2 SVGAGI. With V trimmed by 2 bases and J by 2 bases, 6 bases remained unmatched. The CDR3 DNA is TGTGCCAGCAGTTACGGACCGGGAGGCGCCTACGAGCAGTACTTC. It is translated as CASSYGPGGAYEQYF.

A note on this clone: This sample includes further DNA sequences coding for the same CDR3. This sequence joins TRBV7-9 and TRBJ1-1; D gene uncertain. The CDR3 is 13 residues long. Trimming pared 0 bases from V and 0 bases from J, leaving 2 bases between. Germline-derived CDR1 and CDR2 are SEHNR and FQNEAQ (reference sequence). The CDR3 region has the DNA TGTGCCAGCAGCTTAGCGATGAACACTGAAGCTTTCTTT. This encodes CASSLAMNTEAFF.

This rearrangement joins TRBV28 to TRBJ1-2; 9 nucleotides line up with TRBD1. Germline V gene data show CDR1 as MDHEN and CDR2 as SYDVKM. Trimming took 4 bases from V and 6 from J; bases not matched to a gene: 6. The CDR3 sequence is 14 residues long. The CDR3 DNA is TGTGCCAGCAGTTCTGCCGGGACAGGGAATGGCTACACCTTC. Protein product: CASSSAGTGNGYTF.

V and J are TRBV6-5 and TRBJ1-3; D is unclear. The CDR3 contains 11 residues. V lost 11 bases to trimming and J lost 0 bases, with 5 bases between them. Per the germline V gene, CDR1 is MNHEY and CDR2 is SVGAGI. The CDR3 region has the DNA TGTGCCGCCGCCTCTGGAAACACCATATATTTT. Its translation is CAAASGNTIYF.

The V and J genes are TRBV29-1 and TRBJ1-3, with D hard to call. Trimming took 7 bases from V and 0 from J, leaving 10 bases between them. Germline CDR1 and CDR2: SQVTM and ANQGSEA. CDR3 length: 13 amino acids. The CDR3 DNA is TGCAGCGGGCAACGGAACTCTGGAAACACCATATATTTT. Translated: CSGQRNSGNTIYF.